This T cell receptor beta chain was recorded in a study of blood T cells in healthy people across ages. Using a J-beta primer mix together with a sample-barcoded 5' primer, a second PCR was run for roughly 7 to 11 cycles. TCRdb redid the calling of the 5' RACE reads with MiXCR, one entry per CDR3 protein. Found here are approximately 940,000 distinct CDR3 sequences, roughly 50% of them singletons; the top ten hold about an eighth. The sequence derives from a man aged 30 to 45 in good health. Input material: blood.

CDR3 nucleotides: TGTGCCAGTAAACGGGGGGAAGCCAAAAACATTCAGTACTTC. Its translation is CASKRGEAKNIQYF. The J gene is TRBJ2-4, the V gene TRBV6-6, with 7 bases fitting TRBD2. Trimming cost V 9 bases and J 0 bases; bases outside gene matches: 5. Germline CDR1 and CDR2: MNHNY and SVGAGI (reference sequence). This CDR3 has 14 residues.